The sequence of this TCR beta chain was determined in a study of read filtering for tumor transcriptome and immune sequencing. Overall study context: 8 or 9 patients were R-ISS I, 16 were R-ISS II, more than five were R-ISS III.

The library was built from about 0.4 ug RNA with molecular barcoded adaptors for alpha/delta and beta/gamma chains. TCRdb re-analysed the reads in MiXCR, keeping a single row per CDR3 protein. The table records 75,000 to 95,000 distinct CDR3 sequences, roughly 12% of them present only once. This clonotype was seen ten or more times. Its antigen is still unknown. V dropped 6 bases and J dropped 0; count of bases not matched to a gene: 6. The CDR3 spans 15 residues. Looked up from germline, CDR1 is SQVTM and CDR2 is ANQGSEA. General study findings and limits: Approximately 80% of IR-seq clonotypes had one read, totaling approximately 3.3% of reads; RNA-seq: approximately 75% and 45%. RNA-seq captured clonotypes less deeply and reliably than IR-seq.

Source material: a population of CD138-negative cells sorted from bone marrow. This TCR came from a donor at least 40 years old with multiple myeloma. The V and J genes are TRBV29-1 and TRBJ2-1; 9 bases are a match to TRBD1. CDR3 in DNA: TGCAGCGTGCGCACGGACAGGGGCTCCTACAATGAGCAGTTCTTC. As protein: CSVRTDRGSYNEQFF.